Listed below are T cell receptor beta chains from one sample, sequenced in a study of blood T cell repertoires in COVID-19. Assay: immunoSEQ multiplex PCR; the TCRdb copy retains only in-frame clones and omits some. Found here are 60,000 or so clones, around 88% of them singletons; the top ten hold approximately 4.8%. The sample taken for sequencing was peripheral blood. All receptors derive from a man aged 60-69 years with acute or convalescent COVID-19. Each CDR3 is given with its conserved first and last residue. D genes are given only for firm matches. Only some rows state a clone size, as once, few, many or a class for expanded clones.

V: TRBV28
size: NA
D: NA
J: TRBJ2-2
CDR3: CASSFQGSGELFF
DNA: TGTGCCAGCAGTTTCCAGGGTTCCGGGGAGCTGTTTTTT

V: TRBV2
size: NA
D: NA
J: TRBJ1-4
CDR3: CASSAGTNEKLFF
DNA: TGTGCCAGCAGTGCAGGAACTAATGAAAAACTGTTTTTT

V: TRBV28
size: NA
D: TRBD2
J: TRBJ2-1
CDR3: CASKPGTSGSYEQFF
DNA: TGTGCCAGCAAACCCGGGACTAGCGGGAGCTATGAGCAGTTCTTC

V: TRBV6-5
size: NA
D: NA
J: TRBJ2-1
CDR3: CATYPTPYNEQFF
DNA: TGTGCCACCTACCCCACGCCCTACAATGAGCAGTTCTTC

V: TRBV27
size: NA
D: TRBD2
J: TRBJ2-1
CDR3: CASSLTGTSGRPTKYNEQFF
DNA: TGTGCCAGCAGCTTAACCGGGACTAGCGGGAGGCCCACTAAGTACAATGAGCAGTTCTTC

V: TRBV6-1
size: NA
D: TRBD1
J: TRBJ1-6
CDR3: CASSELGQGVSPLHF
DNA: TGTGCCAGCAGTGAGTTAGGACAGGGGGTATCACCCCTCCACTTT

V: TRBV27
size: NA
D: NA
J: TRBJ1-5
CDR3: CASSLTGWEPQHF
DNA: TGTGCCAGCAGTTTAACGGGATGGGAGCCCCAGCATTTT

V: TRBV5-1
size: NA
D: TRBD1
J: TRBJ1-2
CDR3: CASSSTGTGGKGLGYTF
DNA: TGCGCCAGCAGCTCAACCGGGACAGGGGGGAAAGGTCTTGGCTACACCTTC

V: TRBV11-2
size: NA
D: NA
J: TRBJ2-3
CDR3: CASSLDRLLGGGTQYF
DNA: TGTGCCAGCAGCTTAGATCGTTTGCTAGGAGGAGGGACGCAGTATTTT

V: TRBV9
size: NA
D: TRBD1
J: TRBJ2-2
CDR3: CASSRRTGNTGELFF
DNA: TGTGCCAGCAGCCGACGGACAGGGAACACCGGGGAGCTGTTTTTT

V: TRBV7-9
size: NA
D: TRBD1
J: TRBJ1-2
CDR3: CASSHWTGGRLLYGYTF
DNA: TGTGCCAGCAGCCACTGGACAGGGGGCCGACTACTCTATGGCTACACCTTC

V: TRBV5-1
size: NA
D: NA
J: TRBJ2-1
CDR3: CASSLLGTLSYNEQFF
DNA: TGCGCCAGCAGCTTGCTCGGGACACTGTCCTACAATGAGCAGTTCTTC

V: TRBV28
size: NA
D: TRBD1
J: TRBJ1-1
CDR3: CASSTYRGTEAFF
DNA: TGTGCCAGCAGCACTTACAGGGGGACTGAAGCTTTCTTT

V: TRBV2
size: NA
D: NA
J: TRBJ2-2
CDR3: CASSERPPGYTGELFF
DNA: TGTGCCAGCAGTGAACGTCCACCAGGCTACACCGGGGAGCTGTTTTTT

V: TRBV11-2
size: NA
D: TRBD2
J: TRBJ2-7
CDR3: CASSFRGGRFSEQYF
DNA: TGTGCCAGCAGCTTTAGGGGCGGGAGGTTCTCCGAGCAGTACTTC

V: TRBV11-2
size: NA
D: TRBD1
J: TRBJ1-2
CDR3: CASSLDRALGYTF
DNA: TGTGCCAGCAGTTTAGACAGGGCCCTAGGCTACACCTTC

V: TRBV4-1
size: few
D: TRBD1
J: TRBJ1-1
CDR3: CASSRTGPPNTEAFF
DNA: TGCGCCAGCAGCCGGACAGGACCTCCGAACACTGAAGCTTTCTTT

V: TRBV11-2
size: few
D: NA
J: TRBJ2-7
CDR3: CASSLAGVAREQYF
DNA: TGTGCCAGCAGCTTAGCGGGAGTTGCCCGGGAGCAGTACTTC

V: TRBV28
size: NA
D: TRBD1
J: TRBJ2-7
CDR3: CASSANRGREQYF
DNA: TGTGCCAGCAGCGCGAACAGGGGCCGGGAGCAGTACTTC

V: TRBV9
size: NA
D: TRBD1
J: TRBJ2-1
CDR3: CASSVGTGGGNEQFF
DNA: TGTGCCAGCAGCGTAGGCACAGGGGGAGGCAATGAGCAGTTCTTC

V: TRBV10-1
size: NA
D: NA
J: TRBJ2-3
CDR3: CASSEQSGSTDTQYF
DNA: TGCGCCAGCAGTGAACAAAGCGGTAGCACAGATACGCAGTATTTT

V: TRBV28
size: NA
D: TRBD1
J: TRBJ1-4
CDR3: CASSPTGKNEKLFF
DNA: TGTGCCAGCAGTCCGACAGGGAAGAATGAAAAACTGTTTTTT

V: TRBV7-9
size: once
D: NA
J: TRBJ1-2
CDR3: CASSSIDYGYTF
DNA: TGTGCCAGCAGCTCAATAGACTATGGCTACACCTTC

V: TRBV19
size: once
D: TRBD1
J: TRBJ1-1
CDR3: CASSISDREDYTEAFF
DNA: TGTGCCAGTAGTATTTCGGACAGGGAAGATTACACTGAAGCTTTCTTT

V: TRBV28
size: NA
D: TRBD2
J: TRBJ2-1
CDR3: CASSSYSGRAYYEQFF
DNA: TGTGCCAGCAGTTCATATAGCGGGAGGGCCTATTATGAGCAGTTCTTC

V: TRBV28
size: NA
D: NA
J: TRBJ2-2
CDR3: CASRTGTGELFF
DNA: TGTGCCAGCAGGACGGGTACCGGGGAGCTGTTTTTT

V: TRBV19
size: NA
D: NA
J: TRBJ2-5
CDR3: CASSIWGRRETQYF
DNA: TGTGCCAGTAGTATTTGGGGGAGGAGAGAGACCCAGTACTTC

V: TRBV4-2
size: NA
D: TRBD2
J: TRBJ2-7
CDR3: CASSQDLVAGQQYF
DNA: TGTGCCAGCAGCCAAGATCTGGTAGCGGGACAGCAGTACTTC

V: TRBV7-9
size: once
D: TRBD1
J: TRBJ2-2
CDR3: CASSLLTSRGTIRTGELFF
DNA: TGTGCCAGCAGCTTGCTAACGAGCAGGGGGACAATTCGCACCGGGGAGCTGTTTTTT

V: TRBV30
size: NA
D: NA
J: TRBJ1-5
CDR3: CAWSQSGEGDGNQPQHF
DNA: TGTGCCTGGAGTCAGTCGGGGGAGGGCGACGGCAATCAGCCCCAGCATTTT

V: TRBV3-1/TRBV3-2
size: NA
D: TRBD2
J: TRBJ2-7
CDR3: CASSQGGGRQQYF
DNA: TGTGCCAGCAGCCAAGGTGGCGGGAGGCAGCAGTACTTC

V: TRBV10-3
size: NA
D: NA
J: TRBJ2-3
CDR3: CAISEEGDGADTQYF
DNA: TGTGCCATCAGTGAGGAGGGAGATGGAGCAGATACGCAGTATTTT

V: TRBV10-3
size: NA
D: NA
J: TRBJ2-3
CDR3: CAISESTATDTQYF
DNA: TGTGCCATCAGTGAGTCGACAGCCACAGATACGCAGTATTTT

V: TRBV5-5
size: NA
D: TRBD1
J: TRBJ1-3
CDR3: CASSPGQSGNTIYF
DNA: TGTGCCAGCAGCCCGGGACAGTCTGGAAACACCATATATTTT

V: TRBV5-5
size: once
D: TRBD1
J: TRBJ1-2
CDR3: CASSNLAGGRDGYTF
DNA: TGTGCCAGCAGCAATCTCGCAGGGGGCAGAGATGGCTACACCTTC

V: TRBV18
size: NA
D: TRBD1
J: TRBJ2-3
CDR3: CASSPVTGGSDTQYF
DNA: TGTGCCAGCTCACCAGTAACAGGGGGCTCGGATACGCAGTATTTT

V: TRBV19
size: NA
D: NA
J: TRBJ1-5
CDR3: CASSIPTGVSNQPQHF
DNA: TGTGCCAGTAGTATCCCGACAGGAGTTAGCAATCAGCCCCAGCATTTT

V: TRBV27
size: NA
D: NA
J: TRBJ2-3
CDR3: CASSLRLASTDTQYF
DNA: TGTGCCAGCAGTTTAAGGCTAGCTAGCACAGATACGCAGTATTTT

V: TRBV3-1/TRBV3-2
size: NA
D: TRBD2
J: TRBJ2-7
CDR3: CASSQVLAGFEQYF
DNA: TGTGCCAGCAGCCAGGTCCTAGCGGGGTTCGAGCAGTACTTC

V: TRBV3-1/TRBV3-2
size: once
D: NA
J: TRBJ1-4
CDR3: CASSQDPQNEKLFF
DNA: TGTGCCAGCAGCCAAGACCCCCAGAATGAAAAACTGTTTTTT

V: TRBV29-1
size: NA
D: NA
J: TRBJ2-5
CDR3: CSVGQGRGETQYF
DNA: TGCAGCGTTGGCCAGGGAAGGGGAGAGACCCAGTACTTC

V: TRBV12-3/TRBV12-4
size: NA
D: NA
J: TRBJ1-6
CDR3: CASSIYGSPLHF
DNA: TGTGCCAGCAGTATTTACGGTTCACCCCTCCACTTT

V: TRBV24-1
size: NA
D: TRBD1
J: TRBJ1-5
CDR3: CATSSQGINQPQHF
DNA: TGTGCCACCAGCTCACAGGGGATAAATCAGCCCCAGCATTTT

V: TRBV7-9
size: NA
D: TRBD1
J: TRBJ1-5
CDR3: CASSQTGKNQPQHF
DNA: TGTGCCAGCAGCCAGACAGGGAAGAATCAGCCCCAGCATTTT

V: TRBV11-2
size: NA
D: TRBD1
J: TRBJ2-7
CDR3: CASSLDSGTVYYEQYF
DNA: TGTGCCAGCAGCTTAGACTCCGGGACAGTTTACTACGAGCAGTACTTC

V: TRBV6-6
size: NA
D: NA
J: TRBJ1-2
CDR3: CASNRDTGNYGYTF
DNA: TGTGCCAGCAATAGGGACACGGGCAACTATGGCTACACCTTC